One and the same sample provided the 3 T cell receptor beta chains below, sequenced in a study of regulatory T cells in long-lasting Graves disease. Indicated time point: newly diagnosed GD, antithyroid drugs for less than 3 months. The TCR library used RNA extracted from PBMCs. Investigators prepared the TCR beta libraries by applying iRepertoire HTBI primers and Arm-PCR of CDR3 regions. TCRdb itself ran the multiplex PCR reads through MiXCR, one entry per CDR3 protein. The sample lists more than 450,000 distinct CDR3 sequences; around 15% were seen once. This sample also appeared in a second study, on T cells in Graves' hyperthyroidism and ophthalmopathy.

The sample here was peripheral blood mononuclear cells (PBMCs), taken at new diagnosis, from a patient treated with antithyroid drugs. These receptors were collected from a man aged 35 to 55 with Graves disease.

This clonotype was seen ten or more times. The chain carries TRBV11-2 and TRBJ2-5; D gene unclear. There are 15 residues in the CDR3. V lost 0 bases, J lost 2 bases, and 10 bases lay in between. Germline V CDR1 and CDR2: SGHAT, FQNNGV. CDR3 sequence (DNA): TGTGCCAGCAGCTTAGATCGTGGCTTGCAAGAGACCCAGTACTTC. Its protein is CASSLDRGLQETQYF.

This sequence joins TRBV5-6 and TRBJ2-1, with 8 bases that match TRBD1. The CDR3 consists of 13 residues. Looked up from germline, CDR1 is SGHDT and CDR2 is YYEEEE. J gave up 9 bases and V 4 bases, and 6 bases lay outside the gene matches. The CDR3 DNA follows: TGTGCCAGCAGCCGGACAGGGACCGGTGAGCAGTTCTTC. Protein product: CASSRTGTGEQFF.

This clonotype occurred a few times. J is TRBJ2-1 and V is TRBV20-1, with 8 bases fitting TRBD2. Looked up from germline, CDR1 is DFQATT and CDR2 is SNEGSKA (reference sequence). Trimming took 0 bases from V and 4 from J; bases not matched to a gene: 14. This CDR3 is built from 18 residues. CDR3 residues: CSARDRFRASGSYNEQFF. The CDR3 nucleotides read TGCAGTGCTAGAGATCGTTTCAGGGCTAGCGGGTCTTACAATGAGCAGTTCTTC.